These T cell receptor beta chains were read from a single sample in a study of T cells in Graves' hyperthyroidism and ophthalmopathy. TCRdb reanalysed the multiplex PCR reads using MiXCR and keeps one entry per CDR3 protein. The sample contains more than 500,000 distinct CDR3 sequences, roughly 16% of which appear only once. The source material was blood. The receptors were gathered from a woman younger than 45 with Graves' hyperthyroidism. The CDR3 runs from the conserved cysteine through the conserved F or W. The D gene is left open where the match is weak. Expanded clones get a size class; other rows say once, few or many, or leave the size out.

j_gene,d_gene,v_gene,abundance,CDR3nt,CDR3aa
TRBJ2-7,-,TRBV30,few,TGTGCCTGGAGTAGGGTAGTTTTCACAGGTAGACCGACTTACGAGCAGTACTTC,CAWSRVVFTGRPTYEQYF
TRBJ1-3,-,TRBV28,-,TGTGCCAGCGGCCTCTCTGGAACCACCATATATTTT,CASGLSGTTIYF
TRBJ1-3,-,TRBV12-3/TRBV12-4,few,TGTGCCAGCATAAACTCTGGAAACACCATATATTTT,CASINSGNTIYF
TRBJ2-5,TRBD1,TRBV5-1,-,TGCGCCAGCAGCTTGGGGACAGGAAGCCAAGAGACCCAGTACTTC,CASSLGTGSQETQYF
TRBJ2-7,TRBD2,TRBV28,many,TGTGCCAGCAGCCCAGGACTAGGTGCCTACGAGCAGTACTTC,CASSPGLGAYEQYF
TRBJ1-6,TRBD1,TRBV12-3/TRBV12-4,many,TGTGCCAGCAGTCGACAGGGGCAGGGGTCACCCCTCCACTTT,CASSRQGQGSPLHF
TRBJ1-5,-,TRBV30,many,TGTGCCTGGAGTAGGATGGGGAGCAATCAGCCCCAGCATTTT,CAWSRMGSNQPQHF
TRBJ2-7,TRBD2,TRBV2,many,TGTGCCAGCATGGCGGGAGGGCCTCTCGAGCAGTACTTC,CASMAGGPLEQYF
TRBJ2-7,-,TRBV9,many,TGTGCCAGCAGCGTAGGAGGGGGATCTAAGACCTACGAGCAGTACTTC,CASSVGGGSKTYEQYF
TRBJ2-1,TRBD2,TRBV5-6,few,TGTGCCAGCAGCTTGGAGGTTAGCGGGAGTCTTAATGAGCAGTTCTTC,CASSLEVSGSLNEQFF
TRBJ2-1,-,TRBV7-2,many,TGTGCCAGCAGCTTAAAACTCTACGGGAATGAGCAGTTCTTC,CASSLKLYGNEQFF
TRBJ2-1,-,TRBV12-3/TRBV12-4,few,TGTGCCAGCAGTTTAAGGGCTGGGAAGGGCAATGAGCAGTTCTTC,CASSLRAGKGNEQFF
TRBJ2-3,TRBD1,TRBV28,many,TGTGCCAGCAGTTCTCCGGAGATGGGGGGACAGGGGGTCGCAGATACGCAGTATTTT,CASSSPEMGGQGVADTQYF
TRBJ2-2,TRBD2,TRBV29-1,many,TGCAGCGTTTGGGGCGGGAGTTGGGAGGACGGGGAGCTGTTTTTT,CSVWGGSWEDGELFF
TRBJ1-1,-,TRBV9,-,TGTGCCAGCAGCGTAGAGGGCACTGAAGCTTTCTTT,CASSVEGTEAFF
TRBJ2-2,-,TRBV5-6,-,TGTGCCAGCAGCCCGACAGATTTTACCGGGGAGCTGTTTTTT,CASSPTDFTGELFF
TRBJ2-5,TRBD2,TRBV2,many,TGTGCCAGCAGCGTGACTAGCGGGACCGGAGAGACCCAGTACTTC,CASSVTSGTGETQYF
TRBJ2-1,TRBD2,TRBV7-7,-,TGTGCTAGCAGCTCCGGACTAGCGGGTATCTACAATGAGCAGTTCTTC,CASSSGLAGIYNEQFF
TRBJ1-1,TRBD1,TRBV7-2,many,TGTGCCAGCAGCCTAGGGGGCACCTTAGAAGCTTTCTTT,CASSLGGTLEAFF
TRBJ2-7,TRBD2,TRBV6-1,many,TGTGCCAGCATCATCGTAGGGACTAGCGGGAGGCCCTCCCACGAGCAGTACTTC,CASIIVGTSGRPSHEQYF
TRBJ1-2,-,TRBV11-2,few,TGTGCCAGCAGCTCCCCGTACGAAGATGGCTACACCTTC,CASSSPYEDGYTF
TRBJ1-6,-,TRBV20-1,-,TGCAGTGCTAGACCCTTAGCCGATTCACCCCTCCACTTT,CSARPLADSPLHF
TRBJ2-1,-,TRBV24-1,-,TGTGCCACCAGTACAAACTCACGGTACAATGAGCAGTTCTTC,CATSTNSRYNEQFF
TRBJ2-7,-,TRBV28,many,TGTGCCAGCAGTTACCGGGGTCCCCCCTACGAGCAGTACTTC,CASSYRGPPYEQYF
TRBJ1-2,-,TRBV28,many,TGTGCCAGCAGTTCCCCCCTGGGGGGGCAGGGCTATGGCTACACCTTC,CASSSPLGGQGYGYTF
TRBJ2-1,-,TRBV20-1,-,TGCAGTGCTGCCCGTTACAATGAGCAGTTCTTC,CSAARYNEQFF
TRBJ1-5,TRBD1,TRBV2,many,TGTGCCAGCAGCAGGGACAGGGAAAATCAGCCCCAGCATTTT,CASSRDRENQPQHF
TRBJ2-7,-,TRBV6-1,few,TGTGCCAGCAGCGAGTATGGGCCATACTACGAGCAGTACTTC,CASSEYGPYYEQYF
TRBJ2-1,TRBD2,TRBV12-3/TRBV12-4,many,TGTGCCAGCAGTTTACCTATTCCCGGGACTAGCGGGAGAATCGCCTATCAAAATGAGCAGTTCTTC,CASSLPIPGTSGRIAYQNEQFF
TRBJ2-1,-,TRBV19,-,TGTGCCAGTAGTATGGCGAACGGGGACAATGAGCAGTTCTTC,CASSMANGDNEQFF
TRBJ2-7,TRBD1,TRBV27,many,TGTGCCAGCAATCAACCGGGACAGGGAGTATCCGAGCAGTACTTC,CASNQPGQGVSEQYF
TRBJ1-1,TRBD1,TRBV6-1,-,TGTGCCAGCAGTGCCAAAAGCGAGGGGGCCGGAGCTTTCTTT,CASSAKSEGAGAFF
TRBJ2-1,TRBD2,TRBV3-1,many,TGTGCCAGCAGCCTCACTAGCGGGAGAGGCAATGAGCAGTTCTTC,CASSLTSGRGNEQFF
TRBJ1-2,-,TRBV5-1,-,TGCGCCAGCAGCGACCGGCCAGGGGCCTATGGCTACACCTTC,CASSDRPGAYGYTF
TRBJ2-3,TRBD2,TRBV5-1,many,TGCGCCAGTAAGATCGGGACTAGCGACGACGATACGCAGTATTTT,CASKIGTSDDDTQYF
TRBJ2-1,TRBD2,TRBV11-2,many,TGTGCCAGCAGCCCCGGGAGGGGGGCAGGCAATGAGCAGTTCTTC,CASSPGRGAGNEQFF
TRBJ2-7,-,TRBV27,many,TGTGCCAGCAGTTTTGGAAGGGTTGGCGAGCAGTACTTC,CASSFGRVGEQYF
TRBJ1-4,TRBD1,TRBV13,-,TGTGCCAGCAGCTTAGCGGACAGGGGAGGAGAAAAACTGTTTTTT,CASSLADRGGEKLFF
TRBJ2-1,-,TRBV20-1,few,TGCAGTGCTAGCCACCCCGATGAGCAGTTCTTC,CSASHPDEQFF
TRBJ2-5,TRBD2,TRBV28,many,TGTGCCAGCAGCCCTAGCGGGTTTAACCGGGAGACCCAGTACTTC,CASSPSGFNRETQYF
TRBJ1-4,TRBD1,TRBV27,-,TGTGCCAGCAGCCTCAGGGGGGCTCCTGCAACTAATGAAAAACTGTTTTTT,CASSLRGAPATNEKLFF
TRBJ2-1,-,TRBV19,few,TGTGCCAGTAGTAACGGAGTCTCCTACAATGAGCAGTTCTTC,CASSNGVSYNEQFF
TRBJ1-2,-,TRBV24-1,many,TGTGCCACCAGTGAACAGGGCGCTAACTATGGCTACACCTTC,CATSEQGANYGYTF
TRBJ2-7,-,TRBV7-2,-,TGTGCCAGCAGCGCTGCGGGGCCAGCGGTAACCTACGAGCAGTACTTC,CASSAAGPAVTYEQYF
TRBJ2-6,-,TRBV27,-,TGTGCCAGCAGTTTGAGGGGGGCCAACGTCCCGACTTTC,CASSLRGANVPTF
TRBJ1-4,TRBD1,TRBV6-1,-,TGTGCCAGCATAGGGCGGACAGGGAATGAAAAACTGTTTTTT,CASIGRTGNEKLFF
TRBJ1-4,TRBD1,TRBV5-1,-,TGCGCCAGCCGGGGACAGGGAAAAGAAAAACTGTTTTTT,CASRGQGKEKLFF